Each of the 8 T cell receptor beta chains below was sequenced from the same sample in a study of T cell responses to AZD1222 COVID-19 vaccine. The method was immunoSEQ multiplex PCR; TCRdb's version includes in-frame clones alone and lacks a portion of them. Of 150,000 to 200,000 clones in the sample, approximately 89% were seen once. Sample: peripheral blood, taken 28 days after the second AZD1222 dose. These receptors all come from an adult who received the AZD1222 COVID-19 vaccine.

CDR3 sequence: CASSLDTNLLNEQFF. The CDR3 DNA follows: TGCGCCAGCAGCTTGGACACTAACCTCCTCAATGAGCAGTTCTTC. This chain links TRBV5-1 with TRBJ2-1, with D unclear. The germline V and J ends were trimmed by 0 bases and 6 bases, with 13 bases remaining between them. This CDR3 contains 15 residues. Germline CDR1 and CDR2: SGHRS and YFSETQ.

The rearrangement links TRBV7-2 to TRBJ2-7, with D possibly matching TRBD1 (5 bases). Germline V gene sequence: CDR1 SGHTA, CDR2 FQGNSA. The CDR3 contains 14 residues. With 4 bases removed from V and 3 bases from J, the gap between germline ends came to 13 bases. CDR3: CASSSWGQIYEQYF. CDR3 coding DNA: TGTGCCAGCAGCTCGTGGGGCCAGATCTACGAGCAGTACTTC.

A remark on this clone: Other DNA sequences from this sample encode an identical CDR3 as well. V and J are TRBV5-1 and TRBJ1-3; the D gene is possibly TRBD1 (5 bases). The V gene lost 2 bases and the J gene lost 1 base, with 7 bases spanning the gap. This CDR3 contains 14 residues. Germline assignment: CDR1 SGHRS and CDR2 YFSETQ. DNA for the CDR3: TGCGCCAGCAGCTTAGGGGAGTCTGGAAACACCATATATTTT. It yields the protein CASSLGESGNTIYF.

This chain joins TRBV6-1 and TRBJ2-7; unclear D gene. The CDR3 loop spans 14 amino acids. Germline V CDR1 and CDR2: MNHNS, SASEGT. With 3 bases removed from V and 0 bases from J, the gap between germline ends came to 9 bases. CDR3 loop: CASSEVLASYEQYF. In nucleotides, the CDR3 is TGTGCCAGCAGTGAGGTGTTGGCCTCCTACGAGCAGTACTTC.

The genes are TRBV5-1 and TRBJ1-2; 8 bases align to TRBD1. Germline CDR1 reads SGHRS; CDR2 reads YFSETQ. This CDR3 spans 16 amino acids. V lost 0 bases and J lost 7; bases outside the gene matches: 11. The CDR3, as DNA: TGCGCCAGCAGCTTGGTTCCGACGACAGGGGATAGTGGCTACACCTTC. Its protein product is CASSLVPTTGDSGYTF.

This clone appeared a few times. The chain joins TRBV9 to TRBJ2-3; maybe TRBD2 (6 bases). Germline V lookup: CDR1 SGDLS, CDR2 YYNGEE. The CDR3 extends over 15 amino acids. Trimming pared 3 bases from V and 5 bases from J, leaving 16 bases between. CDR3 nucleotide sequence: TGTGCCAGCAGCGATGGGACGACCGGGGGAGATACGCAGTATTTT. Translating it yields CASSDGTTGGDTQYF.

This chain uses TRBV11-3 with TRBJ2-1; 7 bases line up with TRBD2. V gave up 5 bases and J gave up 7 bases; unmatched junction bases: 11. Germline assignment: CDR1 SGHNT and CDR2 YENEEA. The CDR3 is made up of 15 amino acids. CDR3 loop: CASSGTGTTPNEQFF. The DNA of the CDR3 is TGTGCCAGCAGCGGCACCGGGACTACCCCAAATGAGCAGTTCTTC. The complete variable domain, with remaining parts taken from reference TRBV11-3 and TRBJ2-1, reads EAGVVQSPRYKIIEKKQPVAFWCNPISGHNTLYWYLQNLGQGPELLIRYENEEAVDDSQLPKDRFSAERLKGVDSTLKIQPAELGDSAVYLCASSGTGTTPNEQFFGPGTRLTVL.

The rearrangement joins TRBV6-1 to TRBJ1-1; D is ambiguous. Germline lookup yields CDR1 MNHNS and CDR2 SASEGT. Trimming cost V 3 bases and J 3 bases, with 11 bases left between them. CDR3 length equals 14 residues. In DNA, the CDR3 is TGTGCCAGCAGTGAGTGGCTGGGAGACACTGAAGCTTTCTTT. Its protein product is CASSEWLGDTEAFF.